This TCR beta chain was recovered during a study of blood T cells in healthy people across ages. Study observations and caveats: Observed TCR beta diversity per million T cells went down as age went up. This fall followed a roughly linear course with age. Across samples, TCR beta diversity tracked strongly with naive T cell percentage.

Per-sample PBMC isolation yielded at least 6.5 million cells. Total RNA extracted from each sample amounted to at least 5 micrograms. Of note for this clonotype: Antigen specificity is unknown.

This CDR3 is 15 amino acids long. V gave up 4 bases and J gave up 5 bases, with 15 bases separating them. CDR1 and CDR2 from the germline V gene are LGHNA and YNFKEQ. A J-beta primer mix and a sample-barcoded 5' primer were used in a second PCR of roughly 6 to 11 cycles. Each CDR3 protein gets one entry after TCRdb re-called the 5' RACE reads with MiXCR. The sample lists 1.5 million to 2 million distinct CDR3 sequences, more than 35% occurring once. This sequence was found in a human donor in good health. V and J are TRBV4-2 and TRBJ1-5; D gene ambiguous. The sequencing input was blood. CDR3 sequence (DNA): TGTGCCAGCAGCCGCGAGGATGGGTACGATCAGCCCCAGCATTTT. It specifies CASSREDGYDQPQHF.